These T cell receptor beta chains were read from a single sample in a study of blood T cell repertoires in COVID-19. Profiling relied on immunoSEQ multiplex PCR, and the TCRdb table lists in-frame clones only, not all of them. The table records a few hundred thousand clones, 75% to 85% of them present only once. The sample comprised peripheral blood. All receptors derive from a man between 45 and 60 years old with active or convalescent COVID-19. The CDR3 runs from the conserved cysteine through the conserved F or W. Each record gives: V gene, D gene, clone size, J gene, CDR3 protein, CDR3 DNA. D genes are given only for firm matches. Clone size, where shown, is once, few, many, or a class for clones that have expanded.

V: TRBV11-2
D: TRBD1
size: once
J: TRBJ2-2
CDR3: CASSVTGDTGELFF
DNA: TGTGCCAGCAGCGTTACAGGGGACACCGGGGAGCTGTTTTTT

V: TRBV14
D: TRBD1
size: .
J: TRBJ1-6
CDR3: CASSRQGAGNSPLHF
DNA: TGTGCCAGCAGCCGTCAGGGGGCAGGTAATTCACCCCTCCACTTT

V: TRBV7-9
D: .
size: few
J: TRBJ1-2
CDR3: CASSRTGTHGYTF
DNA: TGTGCCAGCAGCAGAACCGGGACTCATGGCTACACCTTC

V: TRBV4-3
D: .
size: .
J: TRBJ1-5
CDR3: CASSQEGGSNQPQHF
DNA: TGCGCCAGCAGCCAAGAAGGGGGTAGCAATCAGCCCCAGCATTTT

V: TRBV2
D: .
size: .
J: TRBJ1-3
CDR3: CASSGQTVTSGNTIYF
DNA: TGTGCCAGCAGTGGACAAACAGTCACCTCTGGAAACACCATATATTTT

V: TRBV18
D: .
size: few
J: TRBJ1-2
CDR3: CASSPGQSLITDGYTF
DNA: TGTGCCAGCTCACCTGGACAGTCTTTAATTACCGATGGCTACACCTTC

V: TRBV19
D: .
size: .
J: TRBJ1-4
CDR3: CASSMGPGREWDEKLFF
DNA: TGTGCCAGTAGTATGGGGCCCGGCAGGGAATGGGATGAAAAACTGTTTTTT

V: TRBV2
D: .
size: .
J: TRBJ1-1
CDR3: CASSVMGRDTEAFF
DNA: TGTGCCAGCAGTGTTATGGGCAGGGACACTGAAGCTTTCTTT

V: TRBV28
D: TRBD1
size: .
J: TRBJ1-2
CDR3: CASSSTPTGGDGYTF
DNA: TGTGCCAGCAGTTCTACACCGACAGGGGGCGATGGCTACACCTTC

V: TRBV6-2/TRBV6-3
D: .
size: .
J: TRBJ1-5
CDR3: CASSYSRDGGGFNQPQHF
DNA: TGTGCCAGCAGTTACTCACGGGACGGGGGGGGCTTCAATCAGCCCCAGCATTTT

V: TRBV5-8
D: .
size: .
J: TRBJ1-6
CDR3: CASSPSGRLSPLHF
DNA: TGTGCCAGCAGCCCATCCGGCAGGCTGTCACCCCTCCACTTT

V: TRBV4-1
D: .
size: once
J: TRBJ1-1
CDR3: CASSQASGVGGFF
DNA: TGCGCCAGCAGCCAAGCCAGCGGGGTGGGGGGTTTCTTT

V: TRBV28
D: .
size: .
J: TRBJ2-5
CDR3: CASSLSRDQETQYF
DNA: TGTGCCAGCAGTTTATCCCGGGATCAAGAGACCCAGTACTTC

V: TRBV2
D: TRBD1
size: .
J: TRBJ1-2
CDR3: CASSETGGVLNYGYTF
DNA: TGTGCCAGCAGTGAAACAGGGGGCGTCTTGAACTATGGCTACACCTTC

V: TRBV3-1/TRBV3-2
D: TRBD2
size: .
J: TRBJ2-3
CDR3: CASSRLTSGPDTDTQYF
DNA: TGTGCCAGCAGCCGCCTCACTAGCGGGCCGGACACAGATACGCAGTATTTT

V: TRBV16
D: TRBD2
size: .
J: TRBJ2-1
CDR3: CASSHPGLAGNNEQFF
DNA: TGTGCCAGCAGCCACCCAGGGCTAGCGGGGAACAATGAGCAGTTCTTC

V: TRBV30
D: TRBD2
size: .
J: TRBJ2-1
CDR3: CAWTTGTSGSSYNEQFF
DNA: TGTGCCTGGACCACCGGGACTAGCGGGAGCTCCTACAATGAGCAGTTCTTC

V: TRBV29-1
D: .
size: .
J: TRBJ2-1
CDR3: CSAYGGGEQFF
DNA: TGCAGCGCATACGGGGGTGGTGAGCAGTTCTTC

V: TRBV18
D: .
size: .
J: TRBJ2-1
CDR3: CASGKRGEGRDEQFF
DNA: TGTGCCAGCGGCAAAAGGGGGGAGGGCCGCGATGAGCAGTTCTTC

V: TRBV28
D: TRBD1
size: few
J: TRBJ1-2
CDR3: CASSSQRDRLGYGYTF
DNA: TGTGCCAGCAGTTCTCAGCGGGACAGGCTGGGCTATGGCTACACCTTC

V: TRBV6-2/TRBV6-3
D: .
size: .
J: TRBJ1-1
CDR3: CASSYQAITEAFF
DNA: TGTGCCAGCAGTTACCAGGCAATCACTGAAGCTTTCTTT

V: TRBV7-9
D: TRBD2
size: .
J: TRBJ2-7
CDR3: CASTKPPGTSGVFYEQYF
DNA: TGTGCCAGCACCAAACCCCCCGGGACTAGCGGGGTTTTCTACGAGCAGTACTTC

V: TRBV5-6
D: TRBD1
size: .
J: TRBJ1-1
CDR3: CASSGGQENTEAFF
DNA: TGTGCCAGCAGCGGGGGACAGGAGAACACTGAAGCTTTCTTT

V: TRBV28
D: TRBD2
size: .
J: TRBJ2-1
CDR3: CASSLGGTPYNEQFF
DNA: TGTGCCAGCAGTCTGGGGGGGACCCCCTACAATGAGCAGTTCTTC

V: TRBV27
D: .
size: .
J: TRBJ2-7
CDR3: CASSLTDSYEQYF
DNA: TGTGCCAGCAGTTTGACAGACTCCTACGAGCAGTACTTC

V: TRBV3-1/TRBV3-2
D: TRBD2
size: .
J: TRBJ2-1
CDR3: CASSQGLAGRNNEQFF
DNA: TGTGCCAGCAGCCAAGGACTAGCGGGCCGAAACAATGAGCAGTTCTTC

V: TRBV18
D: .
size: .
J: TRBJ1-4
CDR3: CASSPSESYEKLFF
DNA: TGTGCCAGCTCACCAAGCGAGTCCTATGAAAAACTGTTTTTT

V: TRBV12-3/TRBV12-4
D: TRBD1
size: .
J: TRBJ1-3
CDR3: CASRPTGYNTIYF
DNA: TGTGCCAGCAGGCCGACAGGGTACAACACCATATATTTT

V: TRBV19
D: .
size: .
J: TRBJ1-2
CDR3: CASSIPGSRVDYGYTF
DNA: TGTGCCAGTAGTATTCCCGGCAGCCGGGTAGACTATGGCTACACCTTC

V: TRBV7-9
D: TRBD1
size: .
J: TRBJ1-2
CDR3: CASSLGMGQRYYGYTF
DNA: TGTGCCAGCAGCTTAGGGATGGGACAGAGATATTATGGCTACACCTTC

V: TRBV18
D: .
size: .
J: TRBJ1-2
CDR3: CASSPPGGTNYGYTF
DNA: TGTGCCAGCTCACCGCCAGGAGGGACTAACTATGGCTACACCTTC

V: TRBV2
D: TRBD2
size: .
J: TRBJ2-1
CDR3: CASRSAGVYNEQFF
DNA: TGTGCCAGCAGGTCAGCGGGGGTGTACAATGAGCAGTTCTTC

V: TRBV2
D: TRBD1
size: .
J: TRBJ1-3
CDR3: CASSVQGFGNTIYF
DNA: TGTGCCAGCAGCGTACAGGGGTTTGGAAACACCATATATTTT

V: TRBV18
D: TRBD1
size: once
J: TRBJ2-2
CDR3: CASSPPDRGYTGELFF
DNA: TGTGCCAGCTCACCACCGGACAGGGGGTACACCGGGGAGCTGTTTTTT

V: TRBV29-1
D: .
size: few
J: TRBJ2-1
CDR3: CSVTDSNEQFF
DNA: TGCAGCGTTACGGACAGCAATGAGCAGTTCTTC

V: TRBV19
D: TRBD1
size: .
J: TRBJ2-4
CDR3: CASSITGQLGQYF
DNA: TGTGCCAGTAGTATTACGGGACAGCTAGGACAGTACTTC

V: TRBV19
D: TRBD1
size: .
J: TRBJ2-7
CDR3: CASSAKGQGGYEQYF
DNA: TGTGCCAGTAGTGCCAAGGGACAGGGTGGCTACGAGCAGTACTTC

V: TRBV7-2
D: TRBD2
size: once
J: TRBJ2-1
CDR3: CASSLAGTNNEQFF
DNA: TGTGCCAGCAGCTTAGCCGGGACTAACAATGAGCAGTTCTTC

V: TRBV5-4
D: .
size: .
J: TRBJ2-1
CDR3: CASSPVERDEQFF
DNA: TGTGCCAGCAGCCCTGTGGAGCGGGATGAGCAGTTCTTC

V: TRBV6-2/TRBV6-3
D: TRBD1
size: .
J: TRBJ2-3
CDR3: CASSPGQGLTDTQYF
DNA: TGTGCCAGCAGTCCGGGACAGGGTCTGACAGATACGCAGTATTTT

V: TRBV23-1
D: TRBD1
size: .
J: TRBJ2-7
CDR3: CASSRSPGQDPLRSSYEQYF
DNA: TGCGCCAGCAGTCGATCCCCGGGACAGGACCCCCTTCGGAGCTCCTACGAGCAGTACTTC

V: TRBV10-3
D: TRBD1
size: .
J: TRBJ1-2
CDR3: CAISEMGTGSGYTF
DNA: TGTGCCATCAGTGAGATGGGGACAGGGAGCGGCTACACCTTC

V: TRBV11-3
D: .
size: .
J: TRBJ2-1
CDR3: CASSLDPDRNEQFF
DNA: TGTGCCAGCAGCTTAGACCCTGACAGAAATGAGCAGTTCTTC

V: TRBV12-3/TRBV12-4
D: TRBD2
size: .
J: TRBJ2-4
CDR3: CASSFRGGVIQYF
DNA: TGTGCCAGCAGTTTCCGCGGGGGGGTGATTCAGTACTTC

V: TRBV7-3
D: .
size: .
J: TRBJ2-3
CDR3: CASRVDGTDTQYF
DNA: TGTGCCAGCCGGGTGGATGGCACAGATACGCAGTATTTT

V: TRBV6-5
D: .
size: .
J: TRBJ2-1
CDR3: CASSYGGVNNEQFF
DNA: TGTGCCAGCAGTTATGGCGGGGTAAACAATGAGCAGTTCTTC

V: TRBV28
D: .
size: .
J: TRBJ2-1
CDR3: CASRSGADLYNEQFF
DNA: TGTGCCAGCAGGTCTGGAGCGGACCTTTACAATGAGCAGTTCTTC

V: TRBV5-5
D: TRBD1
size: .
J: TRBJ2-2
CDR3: CASSLDRVDGELFF
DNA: TGTGCCAGCAGCCTAGACAGGGTTGACGGGGAGCTGTTTTTT

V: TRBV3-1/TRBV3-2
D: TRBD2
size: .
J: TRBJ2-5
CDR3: CASSQAKRGGPETQYF
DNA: TGTGCCAGCAGCCAAGCGAAGCGGGGGGGACCAGAGACCCAGTACTTC

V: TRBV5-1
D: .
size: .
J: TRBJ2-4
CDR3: CASSLGGGTKNIQYF
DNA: TGCGCCAGCAGCTTAGGCGGTGGTACAAAAAACATTCAGTACTTC

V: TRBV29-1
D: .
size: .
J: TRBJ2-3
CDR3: CSVEAPGDTQYF
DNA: TGCAGCGTTGAAGCCCCCGGTGATACGCAGTATTTT

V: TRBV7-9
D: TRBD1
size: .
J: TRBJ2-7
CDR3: CASSLWTGEQYF
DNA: TGTGCCAGCAGCTTATGGACAGGCGAGCAGTACTTC

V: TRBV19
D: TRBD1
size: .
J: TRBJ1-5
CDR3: CASSFGQGPHQPQHF
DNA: TGTGCCAGTAGTTTTGGACAGGGACCTCATCAGCCCCAGCATTTT

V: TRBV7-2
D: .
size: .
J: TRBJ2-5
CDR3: CASSFSSGEAQYF
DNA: TGTGCCAGCAGCTTTTCGAGTGGGGAGGCCCAGTACTTC

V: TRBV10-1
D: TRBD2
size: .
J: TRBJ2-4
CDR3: CASSEPGLAGVAKNIQYF
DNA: TGCGCCAGCAGTGAGCCGGGACTAGCGGGGGTAGCCAAAAACATTCAGTACTTC

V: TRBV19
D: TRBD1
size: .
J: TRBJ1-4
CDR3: CASKRQGSNEKLFF
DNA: TGTGCCAGCAAAAGACAGGGGTCTAATGAAAAACTGTTTTTT

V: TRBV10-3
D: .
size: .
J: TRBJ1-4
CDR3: CATRAGDNEKLFF
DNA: TGTGCCACCCGGGCGGGCGACAATGAAAAACTGTTTTTT